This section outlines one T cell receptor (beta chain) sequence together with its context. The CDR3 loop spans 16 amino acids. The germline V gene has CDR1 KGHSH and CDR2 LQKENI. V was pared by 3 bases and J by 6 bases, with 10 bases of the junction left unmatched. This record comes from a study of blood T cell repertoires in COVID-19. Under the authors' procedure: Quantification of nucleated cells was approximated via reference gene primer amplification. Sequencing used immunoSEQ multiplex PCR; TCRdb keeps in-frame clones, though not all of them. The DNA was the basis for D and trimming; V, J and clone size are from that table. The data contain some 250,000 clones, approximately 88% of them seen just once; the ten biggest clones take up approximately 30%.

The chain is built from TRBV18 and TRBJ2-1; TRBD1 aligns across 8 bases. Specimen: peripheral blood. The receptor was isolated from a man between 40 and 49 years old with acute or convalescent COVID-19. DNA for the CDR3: TGTGCCAGCTCACCCACGGGGCAGGGGGCGACCAATGAGCAGTTCTTC. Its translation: CASSPTGQGATNEQFF.